A selection of T cell receptor beta chains follows, all from one sample in a study of beta chain features in type 1 diabetes. Sequencing was performed with immunoSEQ multiplex PCR; in TCRdb, only in-frame clones are kept and a portion is missing. The data show roughly 140,000 clones, about 8.5% seen once. Specimen: central memory CD4+ T cells from blood. These receptors came from a man aged 18 to 30 in good health. Both conserved end residues are part of each CDR3. The D gene is left open where the match is weak. Only part of the rows carry a size: once, few, many, or a class if the clone is expanded.

j_call,clone_size,v_call,d_call,cdr3_nt,cdr3_aa
TRBJ2-7,many,TRBV10-3,-,TGTGCCATCAGTGCGTTCGACCTAGTACGGCCCTACGAGCAGTACTTC,CAISAFDLVRPYEQYF
TRBJ1-5,-,TRBV30,-,TGTGCCTGGGCTGAGTCCCTGCGGGGCAATCAGCCCCAGCATTTT,CAWAESLRGNQPQHF
TRBJ1-2,few,TRBV5-6,TRBD1,TGTGCCAGCAGCTTAACCGGGACAGGGCTCTATGGCTACACCTTC,CASSLTGTGLYGYTF
TRBJ1-1,-,TRBV18,-,TGTGCCAGCTCACCCTACGGACAGCACTACACTGAAGCTTTCTTT,CASSPYGQHYTEAFF
TRBJ2-5,-,TRBV4-2,TRBD2,TGTGCCAGCAGCCAAGGAATTAGCGGGGAGTTAGGGACCCAGTACTTC,CASSQGISGELGTQYF
TRBJ2-3,few,TRBV7-2,-,TGTGCCAGCAGCTTAGTAAGCTCGAATACGCAGTATTTT,CASSLVSSNTQYF
TRBJ2-5,many,TRBV30,-,TGTGCCTGGAGCCCGCCCGCAGGGGAGACCCAGTACTTC,CAWSPPAGETQYF
TRBJ1-5,few,TRBV28,TRBD1,TGTGCCAGCAGTCTAACGGGACAGGTGGAGGGCAATCAGCCCCAGCATTTT,CASSLTGQVEGNQPQHF
TRBJ1-1,few,TRBV5-1,-,TGCGCCAGCAGCTCGTCAAAGGGGCGGAACACTGAAGCTTTCTTT,CASSSSKGRNTEAFF
TRBJ2-7,few,TRBV7-2,TRBD1,TGTGCCAGCAGCCCGATCGGGACAGCCGGCTACGAGCAGTACTTC,CASSPIGTAGYEQYF
TRBJ2-3,few,TRBV7-2,TRBD2,TGTGCCAGCAGCACCGGGGGGACAGATACGCAGTATTTT,CASSTGGTDTQYF
TRBJ2-3,few,TRBV5-1,-,TGCGCCAGTACGACAGGTGAGGCAGATACGCAGTATTTT,CASTTGEADTQYF
TRBJ1-4,many,TRBV7-2,-,TGTGCCAGCAGCCCGGGTGGGGCCGAAGGGGAAAAACTGTTTTTT,CASSPGGAEGEKLFF
TRBJ2-5,-,TRBV27,TRBD1,TGTGCCAGCAGTCCCCGGACAGGGGGCGAGACCCAGTACTTC,CASSPRTGGETQYF
TRBJ2-2,-,TRBV28,-,TGTGCCAGCAGAAATACAGGGCTCGGCACCGGGGAGCTGTTTTTT,CASRNTGLGTGELFF
TRBJ2-2,-,TRBV10-3,-,TGTGCCTTCCAGAGAGAGCGCGGGACCGGGGAGCTGTTTTTT,CAFQRERGTGELFF
TRBJ1-6,few,TRBV28,-,TGTGCCAGCAGTCTCATTGCGGTCAATTCACCCCTCCACTTT,CASSLIAVNSPLHF
TRBJ2-1,few,TRBV7-9,TRBD2,TGTGCCAGCAACACCGGGACTAGATCCCTCAATGAGCAGTTCTTC,CASNTGTRSLNEQFF
TRBJ2-2,-,TRBV2,-,TGTGCCAGCAAGGCTAGCGCTTACGGGGAGCTGTTTTTT,CASKASAYGELFF
TRBJ1-5,few,TRBV7-2,-,TGTGCCAGCGAAGAAGCGTATAGCAATCAGCCCCAGCATTTT,CASEEAYSNQPQHF
TRBJ1-2,few,TRBV4-3,-,TGCGCCAGCAGCCAAGATCCTGGGCCCTATGGCTACACCTTC,CASSQDPGPYGYTF
TRBJ1-5,many,TRBV28,-,TGTGCCAGCAGTTTGGGAGGAGTGTCGAATCAGCCCCAGCATTTT,CASSLGGVSNQPQHF
TRBJ2-7,few,TRBV6-5,TRBD1,TGTGCCAGCAGACGGACAGGGGGGTCCTACGAGCAGTACTTC,CASRRTGGSYEQYF
TRBJ1-2,few,TRBV28,-,TGTGCCAGCAGTCCGACTAACATGCGTGGCTACACCTTC,CASSPTNMRGYTF
TRBJ2-7,-,TRBV6-5,TRBD1,TGTGCCAGCACCGCCCGGACAGGCTACGAGCAGTACTTC,CASTARTGYEQYF
TRBJ1-2,-,TRBV30,-,TGTGCCTGGGAGTCAGCAGGGAACTATGGCTACACCTTC,CAWESAGNYGYTF
TRBJ1-4,-,TRBV28,TRBD1,TGTGCCAGCAGTCTGGGACAGGGGGAGAATGAAAAACTGTTTTTT,CASSLGQGENEKLFF
TRBJ1-4,-,TRBV5-5,-,TGTGCCAGCAGCTTGTTTTCAGGGAATACTAATGAAAAACTGTTTTTT,CASSLFSGNTNEKLFF